The 23 T cell receptor beta chains below come from one sample, sequenced in a study of blood T cell repertoires in COVID-19. TCRdb's table, derived via immunoSEQ multiplex PCR, lists solely in-frame clones and lacks some. The sample comprises 150,000 to 200,000 clones, about 86% of which are singletons, and over 7% rests with the top ten. Sequenced: peripheral blood. All receptors derive from a man over 45 with active or convalescent COVID-19.

The chain carries TRBV4-3 and TRBJ2-3; TRBD2 matches at 14 bases. The length of the CDR3 is 17 residues. Germline lookup yields CDR1 LGHNA and CDR2 YSLEER. The V segment lost 4 bases and the J segment 5 bases; nucleotides outside the gene matches: 8. The CDR3 nucleotides read TGCGCCAGCAGCCCAACGACTAGCGGGGGGGTTAGAGATACGCAGTATTTT. Its protein product is CASSPTTSGGVRDTQYF.

The gene calls are TRBV7-9 and TRBJ2-2; D remains unclear. The CDR3 loop spans 12 amino acids. Germline V CDR1 and CDR2: SEHNR, FQNEAQ (reference sequence). Trimming took off 4 bases at V and 5 bases at J, with 5 bases between the two ends. The CDR3: CASSWLTGELFF. The CDR3 region has the DNA TGTGCCAGCAGCTGGCTTACCGGGGAGCTGTTTTTT.

The chain employs TRBV11-2 and TRBJ1-3; 9 bases map to TRBD1. V lost 3 bases to trimming and J lost 1 base; unmatched junction nucleotides: 1. Germline V gene data show CDR1 as SGHAT and CDR2 as FQNNGV. This CDR3 contains 15 residues. CDR3 DNA sequence: TGTGCCAGCAGCTTGACAGGGGGATCTGGAAACACCATATATTTT. This sequence encodes CASSLTGGSGNTIYF.

The gene calls are TRBV7-3 and TRBJ2-3; maybe TRBD1 (6 bases). This CDR3 has 16 amino acids. V lost 0 bases, J lost 3 bases, and 13 bases lay in between. Germline loops: CDR1 SGHTA, CDR2 FQGTGA. The CDR3 DNA reads as TGTGCCAGCAGCTTAACGAGTACAGGGTGGACAGATACGCAGTATTTT. Protein: CASSLTSTGWTDTQYF.

The V gene is TRBV6-5, the J gene TRBJ2-7, with TRBD1 identical over 11 bases. V lost 4 bases, J lost 4 bases, and 3 bases stayed unmatched. CDR3 length: 14 amino acids. The germline V gene has CDR1 MNHEY and CDR2 SVGAGI. In DNA, the CDR3 is TGTGCCAGCAGTTCGGACAGGGGGCCATACGAGCAGTACTTC. It specifies CASSSDRGPYEQYF.

V is TRBV7-2 and J is TRBJ2-7; 10 bases map to TRBD1. V trimming: 3 bases; J trimming: 5 bases; junction bases outside the gene matches: 10. Germline V gene data show CDR1 as SGHTA and CDR2 as FQGNSA. The CDR3 has 16 amino acids. The CDR3 coding sequence is TGTGCCAGCAGCTTCGATGGGGGTGGGACAGGGGACGAGCAGTACTTC. It is translated as CASSFDGGGTGDEQYF. Full variable domain (outside the CDR3, taken from reference TRBV7-2 and TRBJ2-7): GAGVSQSPSNKVTEKGKDVELRCDPISGHTALYWYRQSLGQGLEFLIYFQGNSAPDKSGLPSDRFSAERTGGSVSTLTIQRTQQEDSAVYLCASSFDGGGTGDEQYFGPGTRLTVT.

The chain carries TRBV7-9 and TRBJ1-4; 8 nucleotides line up with TRBD1. Per the germline V gene, CDR1 is SEHNR and CDR2 is FQNEAQ (reference sequence). CDR3 length equals 15 residues. J gave up 4 bases and V 5 bases, and 6 bases lay outside the gene matches. CDR3 loop: CASSPRTGHNEKLFF. The CDR3 DNA reads TGTGCCAGCAGCCCCAGGACAGGGCATAATGAAAAACTGTTTTTT. Drawing the rest from reference TRBV7-9 and TRBJ1-4, the complete variable domain is DTGVSQNPRHKITKRGQNVTFRCDPISEHNRLYWYRQTLGQGPEFLTYFQNEAQLEKSRLLSDRFSAERPKGSFSTLEIQRTEQGDSAMYLCASSPRTGHNEKLFFGSGTQLSVL.

The chain carries TRBV19 and TRBJ2-3; 7 nucleotides align to TRBD1. Germline CDR1 reads LNHDA; CDR2 reads SQIVND (reference sequence). The CDR3 totals 15 residues. V shed 2 bases and J 0 bases; nucleotides not matched to a gene: 2. The CDR3 DNA is TGTGCCAGTAGTATACTACAGGGGAGCACAGATACGCAGTATTTT. This sequence encodes CASSILQGSTDTQYF.

CDR3 in amino acids: CASSLARDSMNTEAFF. The CDR3 nucleotides read TGCGCCAGCAGCTTGGCCCGGGACAGCATGAACACTGAAGCTTTCTTT. This chain connects TRBV5-1 to TRBJ1-1, with 7 nucleotides matching TRBD1. The germline V gene has CDR1 SGHRS and CDR2 YFSETQ. This CDR3 comprises 16 residues. Losses at the gene ends were 0 bases for V and 0 bases for J; bases not matched to a gene: 5.

The chain uses TRBV14 and TRBJ1-1; D gene unclear. The CDR3 consists of 15 residues. From germline, CDR1 is SGHDN and CDR2 FVKESK. V lost 5 bases, J lost 3 bases, and 16 bases lay in between. The CDR3 DNA reads TGTGCCAGCAGCACCCGACCGGAGCCTGACACTGAAGCTTTCTTT. Its protein product is CASSTRPEPDTEAFF.

The chain uses TRBV5-1 and TRBJ2-1; tentatively, D is TRBD1 (6 bases). There are 13 residues in the CDR3. CDR1 and CDR2 from the germline V gene are SGHRS and YFSETQ. Trimming removed 4 bases at V and 6 bases at J, with 11 bases between. The CDR3 region is CASSTGTRNEQFF. The CDR3 coding sequence is TGCGCCAGCAGCACCGGGACACGCAATGAGCAGTTCTTC.

The chain recombines TRBV30 with TRBJ1-6; 9 bases match TRBD1. The CDR3 has 14 amino acids. In germline, CDR1 is GTSNPN, CDR2 SVGIG (reference sequence). J was trimmed by 7 bases and V by 3 bases; bases with no gene match: 4. Written as DNA, the CDR3 is TGTGCCTGGAGAAGGGGACAGGGAAATTCACCCCTCCACTTT. Its protein is CAWRRGQGNSPLHF.

This chain joins TRBV24-1 and TRBJ2-2; 7 bases map to TRBD1. Germline V CDR1 and CDR2: KGHDR, SFDVKD. V lost 3 bases and J lost 4; bases outside the gene matches: 4. CDR3 length: 15 residues. The DNA for the CDR3 is TGTGCCACCAGTGATCGCGACAGGGTCACCGGGGAGCTGTTTTTT. Encoded protein: CATSDRDRVTGELFF.

The genes are TRBV29-1 and TRBJ2-1; 7 nucleotides align to TRBD1. The germline V gene has CDR1 SQVTM and CDR2 ANQGSEA. CDR3 length equals 12 residues. V was clipped by 7 bases and J by 5 bases; unmatched bases: 5. The CDR3 coding sequence is TGCAGCGCTGCCGGGACAGACAATGAGCAGTTCTTC. Encoded protein: CSAAGTDNEQFF.

The gene calls are TRBV5-5 and TRBJ1-5; 7 bases map to TRBD1. CDR1 SGHKS and CDR2 YYEKEE come from the germline V gene (reference sequence). The CDR3 loop spans 16 amino acids. J was trimmed by 3 bases and V by 4 bases; bases with no gene match: 10. CDR3 residues: CASSRGQAEFNQPQHF. The CDR3 region has the DNA TGTGCCAGCAGCCGAGGACAGGCAGAATTCAATCAGCCCCAGCATTTT.

The chain recombines TRBV27 with TRBJ2-1; TRBD2 aligns across 7 bases. This CDR3 is 15 amino acids long. V lost 8 bases, J lost 9 bases, and 16 bases stayed unmatched. Germline V gene lookup returns CDR1 MNHEY and CDR2 SMNVEV (reference sequence). CDR3 residues: CASERLAGNSGEQFF. In DNA, the CDR3 is TGTGCCAGCGAAAGACTAGCAGGAAATTCTGGTGAGCAGTTCTTC.

The chain is built from TRBV2 and TRBJ1-1; 10 bases are shared with TRBD1. The CDR3 loop spans 14 amino acids. The V segment lost 6 bases and the J segment 3 bases; nucleotides outside the gene matches: 4. Germline CDR1 SNHLY, CDR2 FYNNEI. The CDR3 loop is CASRTGGLDTEAFF. In nucleotides, the CDR3 is TGTGCCAGCAGGACAGGGGGCTTGGACACTGAAGCTTTCTTT.

The chain employs TRBV7-3 and TRBJ2-5; TRBD2 matches at 9 bases. Germline-derived CDR1 and CDR2 are SGHTA and FQGTGA. Unmatched junction bases numbered 7, after V lost 3 bases and J lost 8 bases. The CDR3 extends over 14 amino acids. CDR3 sequence reads: CASSLGGGAQTQYF. CDR3 nucleotide sequence: TGTGCCAGCAGCTTGGGCGGGGGGGCCCAAACCCAGTACTTC.

V and J are TRBV24-1 and TRBJ2-7; 10 bases are shared with TRBD1. Trimming took 4 bases from V and 6 from J; bases not matched to a gene: 8. Germline V gives CDR1 KGHDR, CDR2 SFDVKD. The CDR3 totals 15 residues. The CDR3 bases are TGTGCCACCAGTGACTCGGGACAGGGGCCGCGCGAGCAGTACTTC. This codes for CATSDSGQGPREQYF.

The V call is TRBV11-2, the J call TRBJ1-6; 9 bases are shared with TRBD1. The CDR3 totals 16 residues. Germline CDR1 is SGHAT and CDR2 is FQNNGV. With 6 bases clipped from V and 9 bases from J, the junction kept 12 bases outside the gene matches. The CDR3 nucleotides are TGTGCCAGCAGTCCTGTGACAGGGGGATCCAGTTCACCCCTCCACTTT. Translation gives CASSPVTGGSSSPLHF.

This chain connects TRBV5-6 to TRBJ2-3; D perhaps matches TRBD2 (5 bases). CDR3 length equals 14 residues. V was shortened by 5 bases and J by 2 bases, with 12 bases between the two germline ends. CDR1 is SGHDT and CDR2 is YYEEEE in the germline V gene. The CDR3 nucleotides are TGTGCCAGCAGGAGGGTATCTAACACAGATACGCAGTATTTT. Translation: CASRRVSNTDTQYF.

The chain couples TRBV7-2 to TRBJ2-5; 9 nucleotides match TRBD2. The CDR3 loop spans 16 amino acids. The J segment lost 2 bases and the V segment lost 1 base, leaving 5 bases of the junction unmatched. Germline CDR1 and CDR2: SGHTA and FQGNSA. CDR3 DNA: TGTGCCAGCAGCTTAGATCTTAGCGGGGGTCAAGAGACCCAGTACTTC. Its translation is CASSLDLSGGQETQYF.

This clone was seen repeatedly, ten times or more. This chain uses TRBV30 with TRBJ1-6, with TRBD1 identical over 7 bases. J gave up 7 bases and V 0 bases, and 3 bases lay outside the gene matches. Per germline, CDR1 GTSNPN and CDR2 SVGIG (reference sequence). The CDR3 sequence is 14 residues long. DNA of the CDR3: TGTGCCTGGAGTGTAGGGGACAGAAATTCACCCCTCCACTTT. It specifies CAWSVGDRNSPLHF.